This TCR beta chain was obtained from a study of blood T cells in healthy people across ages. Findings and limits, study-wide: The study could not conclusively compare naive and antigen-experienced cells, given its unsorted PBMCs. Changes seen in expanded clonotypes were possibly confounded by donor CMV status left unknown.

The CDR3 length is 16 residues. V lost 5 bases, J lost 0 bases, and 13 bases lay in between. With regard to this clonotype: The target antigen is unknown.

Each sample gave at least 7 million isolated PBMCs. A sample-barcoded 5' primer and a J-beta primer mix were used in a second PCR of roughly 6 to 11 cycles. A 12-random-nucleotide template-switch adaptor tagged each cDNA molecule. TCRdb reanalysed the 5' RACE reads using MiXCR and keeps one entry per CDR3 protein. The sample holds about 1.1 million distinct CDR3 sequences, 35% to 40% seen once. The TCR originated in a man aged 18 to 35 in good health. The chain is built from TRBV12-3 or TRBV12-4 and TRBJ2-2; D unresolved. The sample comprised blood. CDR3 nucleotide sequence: TGTGCCAGCAGTCCAGAGTACGGATCGAACACCGGGGAGCTGTTTTTT. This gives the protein CASSPEYGSNTGELFF.